Here is one T cell receptor (beta chain) with its context. Its target is not known. This CDR3 region has 17 residues. Germline V gene lookup returns CDR1 LGHNA and CDR2 YNFKEQ. The V and J ends lost 2 bases and 1 base, in that order; junction bases with no gene match: 8. The data were taken from a study of OX40 agonist ivuxolimab in advanced cancers. Across the study: The dose-escalation cohort was just under 85% male, with a mean age of around 54 years, ranging roughly 23 to 90. The study's findings and limits: Among T cells, CD8+ cells averaged more expanded clones than CD4+ cells. Low clonal expansion, among the lowest seen, marked partial responders at 0.1-3.0 mg/kg.

Only in-frame clones appear in the TCRdb table, and some are missing; sequencing was by immunoSEQ multiplex PCR. Among about 50,000 clones listed, 70% to 90% were seen once. This chain links TRBV4-2 with TRBJ2-1; 7 bases match TRBD2. This sequence originates from an adult with an advanced solid tumor such as melanoma, head and neck, liver or kidney cancer. Material: CD4+ or CD8+ T cells sorted from blood, obtained in a trial of the OX40 agonist ivuxolimab. CDR3 region: CASSQSEGLISYNEQFF. For the CDR3, the DNA is TGTGCCAGCAGCCAATCTGAGGGACTAATTTCCTACAATGAGCAGTTCTTC.